This T cell receptor (beta chain) was recovered during a study of cytomegalovirus exposure and HLA in healthy donors. Study-level points and caveats: Productive rates of about 87% or about 30% were seen for most TCR beta V segments in an earlier analysis.

As for this clone: Its specificity is not known. The sample has other DNA sequences that encode this CDR3 too.

PCR was performed using 60 Vbeta and 13 Jbeta primers. Only in-frame clones appear in the TCRdb table, and some are missing; sequencing was by immunoSEQ multiplex PCR. The sample features 80,000 or so clones, with around 1.1% in its top ten. Sequenced sample: PBMCs. The origin of this receptor is a woman in her twenties or thirties in good health and CMV-seronegative.

CDR3 sequence reads: CASSPARGDTEAFF. The CDR3 bases are TGTGCCAGCTCACCCGCCAGGGGGGACACTGAAGCTTTCTTT. The chain employs TRBV18 and TRBJ1-1, with 7 bases lining up with TRBD1. Losses at the gene ends were 3 bases for V and 3 bases for J; bases not matched to a gene: 4. This CDR3 contains 14 residues. Looked up from germline, CDR1 is KGHSH and CDR2 is LQKENI.